The 16 T cell receptor beta chains below all came from one sample that was sequenced in a study of control samples from healthy donors and cancer patients. Data came from immunoSEQ multiplex PCR; TCRdb stores just in-frame clones and leaves some out. This table holds about 64,000 clones, about 92% found once. Sequencing input: PBMCs. The receptors were sampled from a man aged 35 to 55 with colorectal cancer.

V usage is TRBV30 and J usage is TRBJ2-5; D uncertain. This CDR3 contains 14 residues. Per the germline V gene, CDR1 is GTSNPN and CDR2 is SVGIG (reference sequence). The V and J ends lost 2 bases and 4 bases respectively, with 14 bases between them. The CDR3 region is CAWSPGLAAETQYF. The CDR3 DNA is TGTGCCTGGAGTCCGGGCCTTGCGGCAGAGACCCAGTACTTC.

This clone was seen only once. This sequence joins TRBV24-1 and TRBJ1-2, with a weak D call TRBD1 (5 bases). This CDR3 has 12 residues. The V end was cut by 6 bases, the J end by 6 bases, with 10 bases between. The V gene's germline CDR1 is KGHDR and CDR2 SFDVKD. The CDR3: CATSSRGNGYTF. The CDR3 DNA sequence: TGTGCCACCAGTTCTCGGGGGAATGGCTACACCTTC.

The V gene is TRBV7-8, the J gene TRBJ2-7, with TRBD1 matching 7 bases. The CDR3 totals 14 residues. In germline, CDR1 is SGHVS, CDR2 FQNEAQ. Germline trimming cut 5 bases from V and 6 bases from J; bases unmatched to any gene: 10. CDR3 loop: CASSPPGQWREQYF. The CDR3 DNA is TGTGCCAGCAGCCCCCCGGGACAGTGGCGCGAGCAGTACTTC.

The chain is built from TRBV2 and TRBJ2-2, with 11 bases that match TRBD1. The CDR3 contains 14 residues. CDR1 is SNHLY, CDR2 FYNNEI, per germline. V trimming: 6 bases; J trimming: 6 bases; junction bases outside the gene matches: 3. CDR3 protein: CASRSGQGAGELFF. As DNA, the CDR3 is TGTGCCAGCAGATCGGGACAGGGGGCCGGGGAGCTGTTTTTT.

The J gene is TRBJ2-1, the V gene TRBV7-8, with TRBD1 matching over 9 bases. The CDR3 covers 15 residues. V shed 5 bases, J shed 6 bases, and the junction held 8 bases outside the gene matches. Germline values: CDR1 SGHVS, CDR2 FQNEAQ. In nucleotides, the CDR3 is TGTGCCAGCAGCCGGAGCCGGGACAGGGCCAATGAGCAGTTCTTC. This sequence encodes CASSRSRDRANEQFF.

Only one count was recorded for this clone. The V and J genes are TRBV19 and TRBJ1-1, with 8 positions matching TRBD1. Germline CDR1 LNHDA, CDR2 SQIVND (reference sequence). The CDR3 has 15 residues. The junction had 7 bases not matched to a gene; V was cut back by 4 bases and J by 3 bases. In nucleotides, the CDR3 is TGTGCCAGTAGTACACGCAGGGGGCGGGACACTGAAGCTTTCTTT. This translates into CASSTRRGRDTEAFF.

The chain employs TRBV7-2 and TRBJ1-1; D perhaps matches TRBD1 (5 bases). The CDR3 length is 15 residues. Germline CDR1 SGHTA, CDR2 FQGNSA. The V and J ends lost 2 bases and 1 base respectively, with 11 bases between them. The CDR3 nucleotides read TGTGCCAGCAGCTTATACGAGGGGTCGAACACTGAAGCTTTCTTT. Amino acids: CASSLYEGSNTEAFF.

This chain uses TRBV29-1 with TRBJ1-1; possibly TRBD1 for D (6 bases). The germline V and J ends were trimmed by 7 bases and 1 base, with 16 bases remaining between them. Germline V CDR1 and CDR2: SQVTM, ANQGSEA. The CDR3 has 14 amino acids. In nucleotides, the CDR3 is TGCAGCGCCCGAGGGACATCATCGAACACTGAAGCTTTCTTT. Its protein is CSARGTSSNTEAFF.

The V call is TRBV18, the J call TRBJ1-1; D is ambiguous. Trimming shortened V by 3 bases and J by 2 bases, and 7 bases separated the two germline ends. Germline lookup yields CDR1 KGHSH and CDR2 LQKENI. This CDR3 comprises 13 residues. CDR3 region: CASSPQKNTEAFF. The CDR3, as DNA: TGTGCCAGCTCACCTCAAAAAAACACTGAAGCTTTCTTT.

V is TRBV13 and J is TRBJ2-5; the match to TRBD2 covers 12 bases. The germline V gene has CDR1 PRHDT and CDR2 FYEKMQ (reference sequence). The V and J ends lost 5 bases and 4 bases, in that order; junction bases with no gene match: 5. This CDR3 spans 15 amino acids. The CDR3 protein is CASSKLAGGLETQYF. The CDR3 coding sequence is TGTGCCAGCAGCAAACTAGCGGGGGGCTTAGAGACCCAGTACTTC. The full variable domain, rest sourced from reference TRBV13 and TRBJ2-5, is AAGVIQSPRHLIKEKRETATLKCYPIPRHDTVYWYQQGPGQDPQFLISFYEKMQSDKGSIPDRFSAQQFSDYHSELNMSSLELGDSALYFCASSKLAGGLETQYFGPGTRLLVL.

V is TRBV12-3 or TRBV12-4 and J is TRBJ1-1, with D unclear. The CDR3 covers 13 residues. V gave up 1 base and J gave up 1 base, with 4 bases separating them. The CDR3 DNA follows: TGTGCCAGCAGTTTAGACGGGAACACTGAAGCTTTCTTT. Protein product: CASSLDGNTEAFF.

The chain has TRBV2 and TRBJ2-1; 11 bases line up with TRBD2. The length of the CDR3 is 17 residues. Trimming took 7 bases from V and 3 from J; bases not matched to a gene: 11. Looked up from germline, CDR1 is SNHLY and CDR2 is FYNNEI. The CDR3 nucleotides are TGTGCCAGCAATCCCATGGCTAGCGGGGGGTACTACAATGAGCAGTTCTTC. It codes for CASNPMASGGYYNEQFF.

This rearrangement joins TRBV9 to TRBJ2-2; TRBD2 matches 7 bases. V was pared by 1 base and J by 5 bases, with 5 bases of the junction left unmatched. The CDR3 is 15 residues long. CDR1 SGDLS and CDR2 YYNGEE come from the germline V gene. The CDR3 region has the DNA TGTGCCAGCAGCGTAAACGGGGGGAGGACCGGGGAGCTGTTTTTT. As protein: CASSVNGGRTGELFF.

The chain couples TRBV19 to TRBJ1-5; TRBD1 might be the D (5 bases). V was shortened by 7 bases and J by 4 bases, with 17 bases between the two germline ends. Per the germline V gene, CDR1 is LNHDA and CDR2 is SQIVND (reference sequence). This CDR3 has 15 residues. The CDR3 sequence: CASTSPGWGNQPQHF. The CDR3 region has the DNA TGTGCCAGTACCTCACCGGGTTGGGGGAATCAGCCCCAGCATTTT. Based on the CDR3 plus reference TRBV19 and TRBJ1-5, the full variable domain is DGGITQSPKYLFRKEGQNVTLSCEQNLNHDAMYWYRQDPGQGLRLIYYSQIVNDFQKGDIAEGYSVSREKKESFPLTVTSAQKNPTAFYLCASTSPGWGNQPQHFGDGTRLSIL.

The CDR3 spells CASSFYSTDTQYF. The DNA for the CDR3 is TGTGCCAGCAGCTTCTATAGCACAGATACGCAGTATTTT. The chain has TRBV11-2 and TRBJ2-3, with D uncertain. CDR3 length: 13 amino acids. V was clipped by 3 bases and J by 0 bases, with 4 bases between them. Germline V gene sequence: CDR1 SGHAT, CDR2 FQNNGV.

The rearrangement joins TRBV30 to TRBJ1-4; a weak D match, TRBD1 (5 bases). This CDR3 spans 14 amino acids. With 2 bases removed from V and 4 bases from J, the gap between germline ends came to 11 bases. Germline V gives CDR1 GTSNPN, CDR2 SVGIG (reference sequence). Here the CDR3 reads CAWSSTVLNEKLFF. The CDR3 DNA reads as TGTGCCTGGAGTTCGACAGTGCTTAATGAAAAACTGTTTTTT.